Here is one TCR beta chain with its context. Its antigen specificity is not known. Base qualities are missing; no much larger clone stands one base away. This specimen belongs to a study of OX40 agonist ivuxolimab in advanced cancers. General notes on the study: Ivuxolimab was an agonistic, fully human IgG2 monoclonal antibody directed against OX40 (CD134), a costimulatory receptor. The dose-escalation cohort was about 87% male with a mean age of approximately 60 years, ranging from roughly 20 to 80. The paper covers the monotherapy dose-escalation part of the phase I ivuxolimab trial, which included N ≈ 50 patients. Prior anti-PD-1, anti-PD-L1 or anti-CTLA-4 therapy was permitted, and 35% to 40% of dose-escalation patients had received checkpoint inhibitors. The point of sequencing TCRbeta in the periphery was to test whether ivuxolimab changed TCR sequence diversity and drove clonal T-cell expansion. Three dose-escalation patients achieved partial responses, one with hepatocellular carcinoma and two with cutaneous melanoma. Intravenous ivuxolimab was administered to patients every 2 weeks at six dose levels: 0.01, 0.1, 0.3, 1.5, 3 and 10 mg/kg. Of the 50 to 55 patients in dose escalation, about 20 had hepatocellular carcinoma, some 15 had melanoma, 9 had renal cell carcinoma and 9 had head and neck cancer. Study-wide conclusions, independent of this receptor: In partial responders in the 0.1-3.0 mg/kg groups, normalized peripheral clonal expansion was found to be among the lowest, especially among CD8+ T cells. After ivuxolimab, expanded clones were on average more numerous among CD8+ T cells than among CD4+ T cells. Low levels of normalized T-cell clonal expansion were also seen in some nonresponding patients. Which antigens the clonally expanded peripheral T cells were specific for was not determined. Clonal expansion of both CD4+ and CD8+ blood T cells was observed from baseline to week 6 at doses 0.1 to 3.0 mg/kg.

Patients with a history of autoimmune disease or receiving systemic immunosuppression were excluded from the trial. Peripheral blood for TCR sequencing was drawn from every dose cohort at baseline, at cycle 4 day 1 and at cycle 7 day 1. The samples were drawn from a first-in-human, open-label, multicenter phase I dose-escalation trial of ivuxolimab. Adults with locally advanced or metastatic melanoma, renal cell carcinoma, hepatocellular carcinoma or head and neck squamous cell carcinoma were enrolled in the trial. Before TCR sequencing, CD4+ T cells and CD8+ T cells from peripheral blood were sorted into separate populations. The CDR3 spans 17 residues, from the cysteine through the phenylalanine. Left in the record is the CDR3 DNA by itself, 51 bases read in frame from the first base. To sequence the TCRbeta CDR3 region, genomic DNA was isolated from the sorted cells. TCRbeta CDR3 regions were sequenced using the immunoSEQ Assay. Drawn from immuneACCESS, this table holds only the in-frame rearrangements with V and J called that TCRdb kept. Clones are partly lost; checked studies trace under half to an unresolved V gene and leave the rest unexplained. Within this sample are about 32,000 clones, with approximately 80% of them counted one time only. About a sixth of the sample lies in the top ten.

The chain is assembled from TRBV1 and TRBJ2-3; TRBD2, the table's D call, was not compared with the DNA. TRBV1 is given as a pseudogene. Material: CD4+ or CD8+ T cells sorted from blood, obtained in a trial of the OX40 agonist ivuxolimab. This TCR was sampled from an adult with an advanced solid tumor such as melanoma, head and neck, liver or kidney cancer. CDR3 sequence: CTSSQDLLAGGTDTQYF. In nucleotide form, the sequence is TGCACCAGCAGCCAAGACTTACTAGCGGGGGGCACAGATACGCAGTATTTT.